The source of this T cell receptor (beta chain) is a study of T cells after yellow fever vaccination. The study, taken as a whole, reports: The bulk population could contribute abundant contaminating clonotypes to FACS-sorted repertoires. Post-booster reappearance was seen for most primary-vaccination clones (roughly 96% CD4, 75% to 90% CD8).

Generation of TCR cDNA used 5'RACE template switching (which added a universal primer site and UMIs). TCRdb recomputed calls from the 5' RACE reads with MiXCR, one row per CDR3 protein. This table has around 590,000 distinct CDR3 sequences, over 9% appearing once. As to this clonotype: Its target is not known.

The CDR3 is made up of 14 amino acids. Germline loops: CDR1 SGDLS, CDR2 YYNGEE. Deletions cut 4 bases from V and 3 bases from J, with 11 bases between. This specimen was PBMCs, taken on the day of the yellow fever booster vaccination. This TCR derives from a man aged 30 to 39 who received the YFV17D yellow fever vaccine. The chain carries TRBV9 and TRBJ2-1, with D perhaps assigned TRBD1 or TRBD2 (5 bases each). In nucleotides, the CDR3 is TGTGCCAGCAGCTTCGGGACGGACTACAATGAGCAGTTCTTC. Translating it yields CASSFGTDYNEQFF. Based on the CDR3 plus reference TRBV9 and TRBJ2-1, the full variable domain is DSGVTQTPKHLITATGQRVTLRCSPRSGDLSVYWYQQSLDQGLQFLIQYYNGEERAKGNILERFSAQQFPDLHSELNLSSLELGDSALYFCASSFGTDYNEQFFGPGTRLTVL.